Following are 23 T cell receptor beta chains from one sample sequenced in a study of T cells in Graves' hyperthyroidism and ophthalmopathy. RNA transcripts gave rise to amplified TCR beta CDR3 regions. First-round RT-PCR of the TCR CDR3 relied on the HTBI primer set. TCRdb used MiXCR to reprocess the multiplex PCR reads, holding one entry per CDR3 protein. The sample consists of hundreds of thousands of distinct CDR3 sequences, about a fifth of them appearing once. Source material: blood. The receptors here all came from a young man with Graves' ophthalmopathy.

This clonotype was found many times. The rearrangement links TRBV20-1 to TRBJ1-1, with D hard to call. The CDR3 spans 12 residues. Looked up from germline, CDR1 is DFQATT and CDR2 is SNEGSKA (reference sequence). Trimming removed 3 bases from V and 5 bases from J, with 10 bases in between. The chain's CDR3 is CSAREDATEAFF. As DNA, the CDR3 is TGCAGTGCTAGGGAAGACGCGACTGAAGCTTTCTTT.

This clonotype showed up just a few times. The chain uses TRBV20-1 and TRBJ2-1; 12 bases line up with TRBD2. V lost 5 bases, J lost 4 bases, and 9 bases stayed unmatched. The CDR3 length is 16 residues. CDR1 is DFQATT, CDR2 SNEGSKA, per germline (reference sequence). The chain's CDR3 is CSARLAGAILYNEQFF. The CDR3 bases are TGCAGTGCTCGACTAGCGGGAGCAATCTTATACAATGAGCAGTTCTTC.

This clonotype was detected only a few times. The genes are TRBV18 and TRBJ1-6; 7 positions agree with TRBD1. From germline, CDR1 is KGHSH and CDR2 LQKENI. The CDR3 totals 15 residues. The trim removed 6 bases at V and 5 bases at J, leaving 7 bases unmatched. The DNA for the CDR3 is TGTGCCAGCTCTCCCGGGACAGCTGATAATTCACCCCTCCACTTT. It codes for CASSPGTADNSPLHF.

This clonotype has more than one count but fewer than ten. V usage is TRBV20-1 and J usage is TRBJ2-7; the D gene is possibly TRBD1 (6 bases). Germline loops: CDR1 DFQATT, CDR2 SNEGSKA (reference sequence). The CDR3 spans 17 residues. The V and J ends lost 2 bases and 3 bases respectively, with 23 bases between them. CDR3 in amino acids: CSARLEVGGAAYYEQYF. CDR3 bases: TGCAGTGCTAGACTAGAGGTTGGGGGCGCAGCATACTACGAGCAGTACTTC.

In this sample, this clonotype turned up many times. The chain is built from TRBV28 and TRBJ2-3; D possibly uses TRBD1 or TRBD2 (5 bases each). The germline V and J ends were trimmed by 6 bases and 6 bases, with 10 bases remaining between them. CDR3 length: 12 residues. Germline values: CDR1 MDHEN, CDR2 SYDVKM. CDR3 sequence: CASRGRMDTQYF. CDR3 coding DNA: TGTGCCAGCAGGGGACGGATGGATACGCAGTATTTT.

In its sample, this clonotype was seen many times. The chain joins TRBV11-1 to TRBJ2-1; 7 positions agree with TRBD1. Trimming cost V 4 bases and J 0 bases; bases outside gene matches: 3. Germline lookup yields CDR1 SGHAT and CDR2 FQDESV (reference sequence). The CDR3 runs to 15 residues. CDR3 region: CASSYGTVSYNEQFF. The CDR3 bases are TGTGCCAGCAGCTACGGGACAGTCTCCTACAATGAGCAGTTCTTC.

The chain links TRBV5-5 to TRBJ2-3, with D perhaps TRBD1 (5 bases). Deletions cut 1 base from V and 2 bases from J, with 11 bases between. Germline V gene data show CDR1 as SGHKS and CDR2 as YYEKEE (reference sequence). The CDR3 covers 15 residues. CDR3 loop: CASSLYDRPTDTQYF. The CDR3 coding sequence is TGTGCCAGCAGCTTGTATGACAGACCCACAGATACGCAGTATTTT.

The rearrangement joins TRBV20-1 to TRBJ2-5; TRBD2 matches 9 bases. V gave up 5 bases and J gave up 9 bases; unmatched junction bases: 7. The germline CDR1 and CDR2 sequences are DFQATT and SNEGSKA (reference sequence). The CDR3 consists of 12 residues. CDR3 DNA: TGCAGTGCTCAAGAGGGCGGGGGGGCCCAGTACTTC. This gives the protein CSAQEGGGAQYF.

This clonotype was counted between two and nine times. The V call is TRBV6-1, the J call TRBJ2-3; D perhaps matches TRBD2 (6 bases). The V gene lost 3 bases and the J gene lost 3 bases, with 13 bases spanning the gap. The CDR3 length is 15 residues. Germline CDR1 reads MNHNS; CDR2 reads SASEGT. CDR3 in DNA: TGTGCCAGCAGTGAGACTAGAGGACGAACAGATACGCAGTATTTT. Translation: CASSETRGRTDTQYF.

This clonotype was recorded at least ten times. V usage is TRBV28 and J usage is TRBJ2-5, with D uncertain. Trimming cost V 2 bases and J 5 bases, with 6 bases left between them. In germline, CDR1 is MDHEN, CDR2 SYDVKM. This CDR3 is 12 amino acids long. CDR3 residues: CASSLMGETQYF. Written as DNA, the CDR3 is TGTGCCAGCAGTTTAATGGGGGAGACCCAGTACTTC.

This clonotype was counted at least ten times. The chain couples TRBV28 to TRBJ1-3; D is uncertain. Trimming took 7 bases from V and 0 from J, leaving 10 bases between them. The CDR3 runs 14 residues. Germline CDR1 is MDHEN and CDR2 is SYDVKM. The CDR3 coding sequence is TGTGCCAGCACCGATCTCAGCTCTGGAAACACCATATATTTT. This codes for CASTDLSSGNTIYF.

The chain has TRBV4-3 and TRBJ2-6, with unresolved D. This CDR3 comprises 18 residues. From germline, CDR1 is LGHNA and CDR2 YSLEER. The ends were cut back, 0 bases at V and 2 bases at J, with 14 bases in the middle. CDR3 loop: CASSQDGAEIAGANVLTF. In DNA, the CDR3 is TGCGCCAGCAGCCAAGATGGCGCGGAGATCGCTGGGGCCAACGTCCTGACTTTC.

The V gene is TRBV5-8, the J gene TRBJ2-5; no clear D. The CDR3 spans 11 residues. V was trimmed by 5 bases and J by 7 bases, leaving 9 bases between them. Germline V lookup: CDR1 SGHTS, CDR2 YDEGEE. DNA of the CDR3: TGTGCCAGCAGTCGCGAAGGGACCCAGTACTTC. This translates into CASSREGTQYF. Filled out from reference TRBV5-8 and TRBJ2-5, the complete variable domain reads EAGVTQSPTHLIKTRGQQATLRCSPISGHTSVYWYQQALGLGLQFLLWYDEGEERNRGNFPPRFSGRQFPNYSSELNVNALELEDSALYLCASSREGTQYFGPGTRLLVL.

Comments on this clonotype: A read error may explain this, as a much larger clone is one base away. V usage is TRBV6-1 and J usage is TRBJ2-5; D ambiguous. The germline CDR1 and CDR2 sequences are MNHNS and SASEGT. The CDR3 contains 12 residues. Deletions cut 6 bases from V and 2 bases from J, with 7 bases between. The CDR3 loop reads CASSHSQETQYF. CDR3 bases: TGTGCCAGCAGCCACTCGCAAGAGACCCAGTACTTC.

Many counts were recorded for this clonotype. The chain couples TRBV28 to TRBJ1-5, with D maybe TRBD1 (5 bases). V gave up 8 bases and J gave up 0 bases, with 20 bases separating them. Per germline, CDR1 MDHEN and CDR2 SYDVKM. This CDR3 has 17 amino acids. DNA for the CDR3: TGTGCCAGCGGCGTCGCAGGGCCGGGAGGTAGCAATCAGCCCCAGCATTTT. Its translation: CASGVAGPGGSNQPQHF.

V gene TRBV27 combines with J gene TRBJ2-7; 9 positions match TRBD2. The CDR3 extends over 16 amino acids. V lost 5 bases, J lost 1 base, and 9 bases stayed unmatched. Germline CDR1 MNHEY, CDR2 SMNVEV (reference sequence). The CDR3 sequence: CASSPTTSGNSYEQYF. Written as DNA, the CDR3 is TGTGCCAGCAGTCCAACGACTAGCGGAAATTCCTACGAGCAGTACTTC.

This clonotype was seen at least ten times. The chain couples TRBV20-1 to TRBJ2-7; D remains ambiguous. CDR3 length: 12 residues. Germline V gives CDR1 DFQATT, CDR2 SNEGSKA (reference sequence). Deletions cut 1 base from V and 4 bases from J, with 8 bases between. CDR3 nucleotide sequence: TGCAGTGCTAGAGGAATGGATTACGAGCAGTACTTC. Amino acid sequence: CSARGMDYEQYF.

This clonotype was seen a handful of times. The chain is built from TRBV12-3 or TRBV12-4 and TRBJ2-5; D is undetermined. V was clipped by 3 bases and J by 2 bases, with 10 bases between them. The CDR3 sequence is 14 residues long. The CDR3 is CASSFLNPQETQYF. DNA for the CDR3: TGTGCCAGCAGTTTTCTTAACCCTCAAGAGACCCAGTACTTC.

The V call is TRBV3-1, the J call TRBJ1-1, with a tentative D call TRBD1 (5 bases). CDR3 length: 15 residues. V dropped 3 bases and J dropped 1 base, with 12 bases sitting between them. CDR1 and CDR2 from the germline V gene are LGHDT and YNNKEL (reference sequence). The CDR3 sequence: CASSQTGTENTEAFF. The CDR3 region has the DNA TGTGCCAGCAGCCAGACCGGGACGGAGAACACTGAAGCTTTCTTT.

This clonotype occurred many times. The rearrangement joins TRBV28 to TRBJ2-3, with TRBD1 matching over 9 bases. Germline CDR1 reads MDHEN; CDR2 reads SYDVKM. This CDR3 comprises 15 residues. V lost 3 bases and J lost 2; bases outside the gene matches: 3. The CDR3 reads CASSFDRGFTDTQYF. The CDR3 region has the DNA TGTGCCAGCAGTTTTGACAGGGGGTTCACAGATACGCAGTATTTT.

The chain links TRBV7-3 to TRBJ2-1, with D perhaps being TRBD1 or TRBD2 (5 bases each). The CDR3 loop spans 16 amino acids. Germline V lookup: CDR1 SGHTA, CDR2 FQGTGA. Trimming stripped 4 bases from V and 6 bases from J, with 19 bases between. The CDR3 DNA follows: TGTGCCAGCAGCTCCGTAGCAGCGGACACATCCAATGAGCAGTTCTTC. As protein: CASSSVAADTSNEQFF.

This clonotype was observed many times. The chain carries TRBV7-9 and TRBJ2-7; D gene unclear. The V gene lost 3 bases and the J gene lost 3 bases, with 6 bases spanning the gap. Germline CDR1 SEHNR, CDR2 FQNEAQ (reference sequence). This CDR3 is built from 12 residues. The CDR3: CASSFPYYEQYF. CDR3 nucleotides: TGTGCCAGCAGCTTTCCCTACTACGAGCAGTACTTC.

This clonotype was seen ten or more times. The chain employs TRBV28 and TRBJ1-5; no clear D. The length of the CDR3 is 14 residues. The V gene lost 6 bases and the J gene lost 0 bases, with 9 bases spanning the gap. CDR1 is MDHEN and CDR2 is SYDVKM in the germline V gene. The DNA for the CDR3 is TGTGCCAGCAGGTGGACGGATAGCAATCAGCCCCAGCATTTT. The encoded protein is CASRWTDSNQPQHF.